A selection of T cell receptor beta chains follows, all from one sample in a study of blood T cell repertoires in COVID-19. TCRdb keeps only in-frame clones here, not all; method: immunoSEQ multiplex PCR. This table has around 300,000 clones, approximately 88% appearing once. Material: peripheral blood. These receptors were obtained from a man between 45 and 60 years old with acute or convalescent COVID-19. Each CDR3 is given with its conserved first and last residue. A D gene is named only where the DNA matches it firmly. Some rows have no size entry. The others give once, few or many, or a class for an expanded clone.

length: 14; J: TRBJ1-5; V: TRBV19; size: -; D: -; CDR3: CASSPEGRVEAQHF; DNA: TGTGCCAGTAGTCCAGAGGGGAGGGTTGAGGCCCAGCATTTT
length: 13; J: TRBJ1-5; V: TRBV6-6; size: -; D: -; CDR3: CASRQNTGQPQHF; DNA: TGTGCCAGCAGGCAGAATACCGGGCAGCCCCAGCATTTT
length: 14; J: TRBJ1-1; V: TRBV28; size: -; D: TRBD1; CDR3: CASSSGQMNTEAFF; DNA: TGTGCCAGCAGTTCGGGACAGATGAACACTGAAGCTTTCTTT
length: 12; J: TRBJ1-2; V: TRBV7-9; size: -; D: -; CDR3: CASSLTGGGYTF; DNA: TGTGCCAGCAGCTTAACGGGAGGTGGCTACACCTTC
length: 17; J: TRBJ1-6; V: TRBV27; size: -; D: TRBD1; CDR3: CASSLGQGYTYNSPLHF; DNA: TGTGCCAGCAGTTTAGGACAGGGTTACACCTATAATTCACCCCTCCACTTT
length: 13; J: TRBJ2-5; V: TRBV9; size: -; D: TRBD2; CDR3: CASGRGSRETQYF; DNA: TGTGCCAGCGGGCGGGGGTCGAGGGAGACCCAGTACTTC
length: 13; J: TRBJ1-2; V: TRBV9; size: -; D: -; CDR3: CASSVMTDYGYTF; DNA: TGTGCCAGCAGCGTAATGACAGACTATGGCTACACCTTC
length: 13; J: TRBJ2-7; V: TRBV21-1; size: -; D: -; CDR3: CAGTGQGGYEQYF; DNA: TGTGCCGGAACTGGACAGGGAGGGTACGAGCAGTACTTC
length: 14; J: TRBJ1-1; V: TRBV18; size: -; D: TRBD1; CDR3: CASSPDRGLPEAFF; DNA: TGTGCCAGCTCACCAGACAGGGGATTGCCTGAAGCTTTCTTT
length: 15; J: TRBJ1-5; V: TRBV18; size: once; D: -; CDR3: CASSLRTALNQPQHF; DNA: TGTGCCAGCTCCCTAAGGACAGCTCTAAATCAGCCCCAGCATTTT
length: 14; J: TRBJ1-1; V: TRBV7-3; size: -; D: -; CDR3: CASSQNRVPTEAFF; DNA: TGTGCCAGCAGCCAGAACAGGGTCCCCACTGAAGCTTTCTTT
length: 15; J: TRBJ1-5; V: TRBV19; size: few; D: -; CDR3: CASSIIRDISQPQHF; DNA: TGTGCCAGTAGTATAATCAGGGATATCAGTCAGCCCCAGCATTTT
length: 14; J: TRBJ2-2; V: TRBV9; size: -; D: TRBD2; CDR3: CASTLAGGTGELFF; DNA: TGTGCCAGCACTTTAGCGGGGGGCACCGGGGAGCTGTTTTTT
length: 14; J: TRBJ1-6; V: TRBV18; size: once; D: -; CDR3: CASSPDSRNSPLHF; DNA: TGTGCCAGCTCACCGGACAGTAGAAATTCACCCCTCCACTTT
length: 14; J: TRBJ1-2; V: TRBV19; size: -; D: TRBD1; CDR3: CASSMADRGYGYTF; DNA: TGTGCCAGTAGTATGGCGGACAGGGGTTATGGCTACACCTTC
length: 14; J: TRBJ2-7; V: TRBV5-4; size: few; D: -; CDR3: CASSADTTTYEQYF; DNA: TGTGCCAGCAGCGCTGACACAACCACCTACGAGCAGTACTTC
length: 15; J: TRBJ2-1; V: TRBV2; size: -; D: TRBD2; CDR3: CASSGASGGTNEQFF; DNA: TGTGCCAGCAGTGGGGCTAGCGGGGGGACGAATGAGCAGTTCTTC
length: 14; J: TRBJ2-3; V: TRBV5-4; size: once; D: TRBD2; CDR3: CATIVAGVPDTQYF; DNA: TGTGCCACCATTGTTGCGGGGGTCCCAGATACGCAGTATTTT
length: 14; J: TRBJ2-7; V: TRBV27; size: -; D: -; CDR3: CASSKRGNTYEQYF; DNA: TGTGCCAGCAGTAAGAGAGGGAACACCTACGAGCAGTACTTC
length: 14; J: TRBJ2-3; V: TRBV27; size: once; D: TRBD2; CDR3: CASSLGLAGGHQYF; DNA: TGTGCCAGCAGTCTAGGACTAGCGGGGGGCCACCAGTATTTT
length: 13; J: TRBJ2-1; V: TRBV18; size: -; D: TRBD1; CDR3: CASSPTGGDEQFF; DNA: TGTGCCAGCTCACCAACAGGGGGTGATGAGCAGTTCTTC
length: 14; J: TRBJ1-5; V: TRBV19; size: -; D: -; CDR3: CASSDFGSNQPQHF; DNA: TGTGCCAGTAGTGACTTCGGTAGCAATCAGCCCCAGCATTTT
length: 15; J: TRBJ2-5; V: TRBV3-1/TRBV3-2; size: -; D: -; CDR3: CASSQDSGGSETQYF; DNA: TGTGCCAGCAGCCAAGATTCGGGGGGCAGCGAGACCCAGTACTTC
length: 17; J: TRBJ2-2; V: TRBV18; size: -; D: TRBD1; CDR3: CASSPTTGTGNTGELFF; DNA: TGTGCCAGCTCACCAACTACCGGGACAGGGAACACCGGGGAGCTGTTTTTT
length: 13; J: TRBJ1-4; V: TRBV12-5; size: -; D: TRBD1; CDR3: CASGSDRAEKLFF; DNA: TGTGCTAGTGGTTCGGACAGGGCGGAAAAACTGTTTTTT
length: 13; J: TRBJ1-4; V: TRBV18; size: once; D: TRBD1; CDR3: CASSQGAMEKLFF; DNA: TGTGCCAGCTCACAGGGGGCGATGGAAAAACTGTTTTTT
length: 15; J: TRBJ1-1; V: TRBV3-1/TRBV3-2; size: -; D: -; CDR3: CASTPTSNMNTEAFF; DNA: TGTGCCAGCACTCCAACATCCAATATGAACACTGAAGCTTTCTTT
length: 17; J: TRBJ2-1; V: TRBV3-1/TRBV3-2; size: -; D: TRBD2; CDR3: CASSQKVGRGAYNEQFF; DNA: TGTGCCAGCAGCCAAAAGGTGGGGCGGGGGGCCTACAATGAGCAGTTCTTC
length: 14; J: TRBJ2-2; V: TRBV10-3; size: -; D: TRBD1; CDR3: CATQGQGDTGELFF; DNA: TGTGCCACCCAGGGGCAGGGGGACACCGGGGAGCTGTTTTTT
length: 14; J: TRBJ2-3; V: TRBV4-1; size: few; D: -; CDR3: CASSTGTNTDTQYF; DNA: TGCGCCAGCTCCACAGGTACCAACACAGATACGCAGTATTTT
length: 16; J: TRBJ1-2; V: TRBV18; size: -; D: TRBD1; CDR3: CASSPVPGQGTHGYTF; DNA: TGTGCCAGCTCACCAGTCCCGGGACAGGGGACCCATGGCTACACCTTC
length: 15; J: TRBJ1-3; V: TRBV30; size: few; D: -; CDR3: CAWSVGSSSGNTIYF; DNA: TGTGCCTGGAGTGTGGGCAGCTCCTCTGGAAACACCATATATTTT
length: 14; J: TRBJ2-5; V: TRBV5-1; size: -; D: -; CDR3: CASSLVNSQETQYF; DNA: TGCGCCAGCAGCTTGGTAAACTCTCAAGAGACCCAGTACTTC
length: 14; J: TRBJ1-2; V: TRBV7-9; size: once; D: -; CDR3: CASSRNRDTYGYTF; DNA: TGTGCCAGCAGCCGGAACCGGGACACCTATGGCTACACCTTC
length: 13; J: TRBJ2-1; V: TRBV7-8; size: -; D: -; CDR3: CASSLNYGQKQFF; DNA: TGTGCCAGCAGCCTAAACTATGGACAGAAGCAGTTCTTC
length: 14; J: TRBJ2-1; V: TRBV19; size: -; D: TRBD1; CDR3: CASTDRGLLSEQFF; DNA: TGTGCCAGCACGGACAGGGGGCTTCTCTCTGAGCAGTTCTTC
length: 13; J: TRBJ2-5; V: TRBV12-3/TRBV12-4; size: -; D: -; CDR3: CASSFSTGETQYF; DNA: TGTGCCAGCAGTTTCTCGACTGGAGAGACCCAGTACTTC